Below, 10 T cell receptor beta chains from the same sample are listed, as sequenced in a study of cytomegalovirus exposure and HLA in healthy donors. Researchers ran the PCR with 60 Vbeta and 13 Jbeta primers. Some clones are missing from TCRdb's copy, which holds only in-frame ones; the method was immunoSEQ multiplex PCR. The repertoire consists of approximately 140,000 clones, with over 75% occurring once and the leading ten covering roughly 8.8%. The sequenced sample was PBMCs. These receptors all stem from a woman in her 50s in good health and CMV-seropositive.

A few counts support this clone. V is TRBV11-3 and J is TRBJ2-2; 7 bases are a match to TRBD1. CDR1 is SGHNT and CDR2 is YENEEA in the germline V gene. J lost 7 bases, V lost 0 bases, and 2 bases had no gene match. This CDR3 contains 14 residues. The CDR3 loop is CASSLDTGVGELFF. The CDR3 DNA reads as TGTGCCAGCAGCTTAGATACAGGGGTCGGGGAGCTGTTTTTT.

Only a few counts were recorded for this clone. This chain joins TRBV7-6 and TRBJ2-2; TRBD2 agrees at 9 bases. V shed 3 bases and J 6 bases; nucleotides not matched to a gene: 5. The CDR3 covers 15 residues. Germline CDR1 SGHVS, CDR2 FNYEAQ. CDR3 sequence (DNA): TGTGCCAGCAGCTTTATTGGCGGGGGGGCCGGGGAGCTGTTTTTT. It yields the protein CASSFIGGGAGELFF. Full variable domain (rest looked up from reference TRBV7-6 and TRBJ2-2): GAGVSQSPRYKVTKRGQDVALRCDPISGHVSLYWYRQALGQGPEFLTYFNYEAQQDKSGLPNDRFSAERPEGSISTLTIQRTEQRDSAMYRCASSFIGGGAGELFFGEGSRLTVL.

The chain is built from TRBV11-2 and TRBJ1-4; 9 bases agree with TRBD1. The V and J ends lost 4 bases and 5 bases, in that order; junction bases with no gene match: 5. The CDR3 spans 15 residues. Germline V CDR1 and CDR2: SGHAT, FQNNGV. CDR3 nucleotides: TGTGCCAGCAGCTGGGGACAGGGAGCGAATGAAAAACTGTTTTTT. Translated, it gives CASSWGQGANEKLFF.

The V call is TRBV9, the J call TRBJ2-1, with TRBD2 identical over 12 bases. After removal of 0 bases from V and 9 bases from J, the junction contained 10 bases not matched to a gene. The CDR3 loop spans 17 amino acids. Per germline, CDR1 SGDLS and CDR2 YYNGEE. The CDR3 DNA follows: TGTGCCAGCAGCGTAGGGCTAGCGGGGGGGCGCCCCAGTGAGCAGTTCTTC. As protein: CASSVGLAGGRPSEQFF.

The CDR3 region is CASSSSGGTETQYF. Written as DNA, the CDR3 is TGCGCCAGCAGCTCCTCAGGAGGAACCGAGACCCAGTACTTC. The chain couples TRBV5-1 to TRBJ2-5; the D gene is possibly TRBD2 (5 bases). Trimming stripped 3 bases from V and 5 bases from J, with 14 bases between. The CDR3 loop spans 14 amino acids. Germline V CDR1 and CDR2: SGHRS, YFSETQ.

V usage is TRBV7-2 and J usage is TRBJ1-6, with unresolved D. V gave up 5 bases and J gave up 9 bases, with 11 bases separating them. Germline V gives CDR1 SGHTA, CDR2 FQGNSA. The CDR3 covers 13 residues. The CDR3 here is CASSPSVRSPLHF. In nucleotides, the CDR3 is TGTGCCAGCAGCCCCTCGGTGCGTTCACCCCTCCACTTT. Complete variable domain (other parts from reference TRBV7-2 and TRBJ1-6): GAGVSQSPSNKVTEKGKDVELRCDPISGHTALYWYRQSLGQGLEFLIYFQGNSAPDKSGLPSDRFSAERTGGSVSTLTIQRTQQEDSAVYLCASSPSVRSPLHFGNGTRLTVT.

This chain joins TRBV7-2 and TRBJ1-1, with D unclear. Germline CDR1 is SGHTA and CDR2 is FQGNSA. V lost 8 bases, J lost 11 bases, and 21 bases lay in between. The CDR3 covers 13 residues. The CDR3 region is CASGPRGQQIAFF. The CDR3 coding sequence is TGTGCCAGCGGCCCTCGAGGGCAACAGATTGCTTTCTTT.

This sequence joins TRBV30 and TRBJ2-7; TRBD2 matches 8 bases. This CDR3 has 13 amino acids. The germline V gene encodes CDR1 GTSNPN and CDR2 SVGIG (reference sequence). The J segment lost 12 bases and the V segment lost 0 bases, leaving 10 bases of the junction unmatched. The CDR3 nucleotides are TGTGCCTGGAGTGTAAGCGGGGGACGGGCGGGGTACTTC. It yields the protein CAWSVSGGRAGYF.

The rearrangement uses TRBV5-4 and TRBJ2-5; possibly TRBD1 for D (5 bases). Trimming shortened V by 4 bases and J by 0 bases, and 13 bases separated the two germline ends. CDR3 length equals 15 residues. Germline values: CDR1 SGHNT, CDR2 YYREEE (reference sequence). This chain's CDR3 is CASSPRGLYQETQYF. CDR3 nucleotide sequence: TGTGCCAGCAGCCCAAGGGGCCTCTACCAAGAGACCCAGTACTTC.

This clone has only one observation. The chain couples TRBV7-6 to TRBJ1-6; the D gene is possibly TRBD1 (6 bases). The V gene's germline CDR1 is SGHVS and CDR2 FNYEAQ. The CDR3 length is 13 residues. Trimming shortened V by 5 bases and J by 10 bases, and 12 bases separated the two germline ends. CDR3 region: CASSQNRDSPLHF. The CDR3 region has the DNA TGTGCCAGCAGCCAAAACAGGGACTCACCCCTCCACTTT.